These 30 T cell receptor beta chains came from one sample sequenced in a study of cytomegalovirus exposure and HLA in healthy donors. Sequencing was performed with immunoSEQ multiplex PCR; in TCRdb, only in-frame clones are kept and a portion is missing. The table records 100,000 to 150,000 clones, 75% to 90% of them present only once. The sample taken for sequencing was PBMCs. Receptors originate from a woman aged 18-30 years in good health and CMV-seronegative.

The rearrangement uses TRBV5-1 and TRBJ2-2, with 8 bases identical to TRBD2. The V gene's germline CDR1 is SGHRS and CDR2 YFSETQ. V lost 4 bases to trimming and J lost 2 bases; unmatched junction nucleotides: 10. The CDR3 extends over 17 amino acids. This chain's CDR3 is CASSPESSGPNTGELFF. CDR3 nucleotides: TGCGCCAGCAGCCCGGAGTCTAGCGGGCCCAACACCGGGGAGCTGTTTTTT.

This clone showed up just once. The chain couples TRBV4-2 to TRBJ2-7; TRBD2 aligns across 13 bases. The junction had 10 bases not matched to a gene; V was cut back by 2 bases and J by 0 bases. Germline V lookup: CDR1 LGHNA, CDR2 YNFKEQ. This CDR3 spans 19 amino acids. CDR3 amino acids: CASSQQTSGRPLSSYEQYF. The CDR3 coding sequence is TGTGCCAGCAGCCAACAGACTAGCGGGAGGCCTCTGAGCTCCTACGAGCAGTACTTC.

V is TRBV5-8 and J is TRBJ2-7; D remains ambiguous. The V gene's germline CDR1 is SGHTS and CDR2 YDEGEE. The CDR3 contains 15 residues. V dropped 1 base and J dropped 2 bases, with 13 bases sitting between them. This CDR3 is CASSLYVKTAYEQYF. The CDR3 nucleotides read TGTGCCAGCAGCTTGTACGTGAAGACTGCCTACGAGCAGTACTTC.

The chain carries TRBV4-1 and TRBJ1-1; 9 bases are shared with TRBD1. Germline CDR1 MGHRA, CDR2 YSYEKL. This CDR3 has 15 residues. Trimming cost V 3 bases and J 2 bases; bases outside gene matches: 4. As DNA, the CDR3 is TGCGCCAGCAGCCAGGGGGACAGGGCCAACACTGAAGCTTTCTTT. This encodes CASSQGDRANTEAFF.

In its sample, this clone was seen a few times. The rearrangement joins TRBV2 to TRBJ2-7; the D is unclear. V lost 7 bases, J lost 2 bases, and 6 bases lay in between. Germline CDR1 SNHLY, CDR2 FYNNEI. The CDR3 covers 11 residues. This CDR3 reads CASTQTYEQYF. DNA for the CDR3: TGTGCCAGCACCCAGACCTACGAGCAGTACTTC. The whole variable domain, filled in from reference TRBV2 and TRBJ2-7, reads EPEVTQTPSHQVTQMGQEVILRCVPISNHLYFYWYRQILGQKVEFLVSFYNNEISEKSEIFDDQFSVERPDGSNFTLKIRSTKLEDSAMYFCASTQTYEQYFGPGTRLTVT.

There are a few counts of this clone. The chain couples TRBV7-9 to TRBJ2-3, with 7 bases fitting TRBD2. There are 13 residues in the CDR3. The V segment lost 6 bases and the J segment 11 bases; nucleotides outside the gene matches: 11. Per germline, CDR1 SEHNR and CDR2 FQNEAQ (reference sequence). DNA for the CDR3: TGTGCCAGCAGTTACCGGACTAGTGGGCGGCAGTATTTT. This translates into CASSYRTSGRQYF.

The chain recombines TRBV9 with TRBJ1-1, with unresolved D. The ends were cut back, 0 bases at V and 4 bases at J, with 10 bases in the middle. The germline gives CDR1 SGDLS, CDR2 YYNGEE. The CDR3 totals 14 residues. CDR3 sequence (DNA): TGTGCCAGCAGCGTAGGGTCGGGTGGCACTGAAGCTTTCTTT. Protein product: CASSVGSGGTEAFF.

This chain links TRBV27 with TRBJ2-7; possibly TRBD1 or TRBD2 for D (10 bases each). CDR1 and CDR2 (germline): MNHEY, SMNVEV (reference sequence). The V end was cut by 8 bases, the J end by 1 base, with 30 bases between. This CDR3 has 19 residues. The CDR3 bases are TGTGCCAGCGGGACAGGGGTCGCTAGCGGGAGATTAAAGTCCTACGAGCAGTACTTC. This encodes CASGTGVASGRLKSYEQYF.

In the case of this clone: The same CDR3 can be traced to other DNA sequences in this sample. The genes are TRBV18 and TRBJ2-5; possible D gene TRBD1, 5 bases. CDR3 size: 13 residues. Germline lookup yields CDR1 KGHSH and CDR2 LQKENI. The V and J ends lost 3 bases and 1 base respectively, with 6 bases between them. The DNA for the CDR3 is TGTGCCAGCTCACCGACAGTCCAAGAGACCCAGTACTTC. As protein: CASSPTVQETQYF.

The chain is built from TRBV7-6 and TRBJ2-1; tentatively, D is TRBD2 (7 bases). Germline V gene data show CDR1 as SGHVS and CDR2 as FNYEAQ. V dropped 4 bases and J dropped 2 bases, with 12 bases sitting between them. The CDR3 is 15 residues long. The CDR3, as DNA: TGTGCCAGCAGCTCCAGAGGGGGGGCCTACAATGAGCAGTTCTTC. Residues: CASSSRGGAYNEQFF. The full variable domain, in which reference TRBV7-6 and TRBJ2-1 provide the parts outside the CDR3, is GAGVSQSPRYKVTKRGQDVALRCDPISGHVSLYWYRQALGQGPEFLTYFNYEAQQDKSGLPNDRFSAERPEGSISTLTIQRTEQRDSAMYRCASSSRGGAYNEQFFGPGTRLTVL.

The V gene is TRBV27, the J gene TRBJ1-2; D gene ambiguous. This CDR3 contains 14 residues. V was trimmed by 6 bases and J by 2 bases, leaving 13 bases between them. Germline V gene data show CDR1 as MNHEY and CDR2 as SMNVEV (reference sequence). The CDR3 DNA sequence: TGTGCCAGCAGATTTAGTACACAGAACTATGGCTACACCTTC. It encodes CASRFSTQNYGYTF.

The chain is built from TRBV9 and TRBJ1-6; D is uncertain. The CDR3 consists of 14 residues. The germline V gene encodes CDR1 SGDLS and CDR2 YYNGEE. Trimming removed 2 bases from V and 6 bases from J, with 9 bases in between. Here the CDR3 reads CASSVTEGNSPLHF. The CDR3 DNA reads as TGTGCCAGCAGCGTCACCGAGGGTAATTCACCCCTCCACTTT.

The chain combines TRBV18 with TRBJ1-2, with 8 bases matching TRBD1. The trim removed 3 bases at V and 3 bases at J, leaving 0 bases unmatched. The CDR3 sequence is 13 residues long. CDR1 is KGHSH and CDR2 is LQKENI in the germline V gene. CDR3 in amino acids: CASSPTGDYGYTF. The CDR3 DNA reads TGTGCCAGCTCACCGACAGGGGACTATGGCTACACCTTC.

In its sample, this clone was seen once. CDR3 sequence: CASTLGRGGNEQYF. In DNA form, the CDR3 reads TGTGCCAGCACCCTCGGGCGAGGCGGGAACGAGCAGTACTTC. The rearrangement joins TRBV19 to TRBJ2-7; D might be TRBD2 (6 bases). Germline-derived CDR1 and CDR2 are LNHDA and SQIVND (reference sequence). V lost 9 bases and J 5 bases, leaving 20 bases between the germline ends. There are 14 residues in the CDR3. Complete variable domain (other parts from reference TRBV19 and TRBJ2-7): DGGITQSPKYLFRKEGQNVTLSCEQNLNHDAMYWYRQDPGQGLRLIYYSQIVNDFQKGDIAEGYSVSREKKESFPLTVTSAQKNPTAFYLCASTLGRGGNEQYFGPGTRLTVT.

This clone came up once. This sequence joins TRBV6-4 and TRBJ2-7, with 7 bases lining up with TRBD1. Germline-derived CDR1 and CDR2 are MRHNA and SNTAGT. V lost 6 bases to trimming and J lost 4 bases; unmatched junction nucleotides: 12. The CDR3 spans 15 residues. DNA for the CDR3: TGTGCCAGCAGCGGGACAGTCCGAAAGACGTACGAGCAGTACGTC. Its translation: CASSGTVRKTYEQYV.

V and J are TRBV7-2 and TRBJ2-1; D gene unclear. The V end was cut by 1 base, the J end by 12 bases, with 7 bases between. CDR1 and CDR2 from the germline V gene are SGHTA and FQGNSA. The CDR3 is 11 residues long. CDR3 DNA sequence: TGTGCCAGCAGCTTAGGTCGCGGGCAGTTCTTC. This codes for CASSLGRGQFF.

The chain uses TRBV12-2 and TRBJ2-5; TRBD2 reflects the table's D call only, with no check against the DNA. TRBV12-2 is flagged as a pseudogene. The CDR3 contains 15 residues. Written as DNA, the CDR3 is TGTGCAAGTCGCTTAGAGCCGATTCTTTTAGAGACCCAGTACTTC. Its protein product is CASRLEPILLETQYF.

The chain recombines TRBV9 with TRBJ1-2, with D possibly being TRBD1 (6 bases). CDR3 length: 19 amino acids. Germline V gene sequence: CDR1 SGDLS, CDR2 YYNGEE. Trimming removed 2 bases from V and 0 bases from J, with 23 bases in between. CDR3 DNA sequence: TGTGCCAGCAGCGTTAGTATCCACAGGGATGTGGAGACTAACTATGGCTACACCTTC. Translating it yields CASSVSIHRDVETNYGYTF.

The chain carries TRBV4-3 and TRBJ2-1, with 7 positions matching TRBD2. The CDR3 has 18 residues. V was clipped by 2 bases and J by 0 bases; unmatched bases: 10. The germline V gene encodes CDR1 LGHNA and CDR2 YSLEER. The CDR3 DNA follows: TGCGCCAGCAGCCAATCGGTTTTAGGCGGGAGCTCCTACAATGAGCAGTTCTTC. Its translation is CASSQSVLGGSSYNEQFF.

The rearrangement joins TRBV6-5 to TRBJ2-1; D is possibly TRBD2 (5 bases). Trimming left V 0 bases short and J 12 bases short, with 9 bases between. Germline V CDR1 and CDR2: MNHEY, SVGAGI. The CDR3 consists of 12 residues. In DNA form, the CDR3 reads TGTGCCAGCAGTTACTCCGGTCGGGGGCAGTTCTTC. It specifies CASSYSGRGQFF.

The chain recombines TRBV27 with TRBJ2-3; the match to TRBD2 covers 7 bases. CDR3 length: 16 residues. V shed 5 bases and J 4 bases; nucleotides not matched to a gene: 12. CDR1 is MNHEY, CDR2 SMNVEV, per germline (reference sequence). As DNA, the CDR3 is TGTGCCAGCAGTGTGACTAGCAGGACTAAACCAGATACGCAGTATTTT. Translation gives CASSVTSRTKPDTQYF.

The chain recombines TRBV19 with TRBJ1-5, with no clear D. Trimming left V 4 bases short and J 2 bases short, with 12 bases between. The CDR3 totals 15 residues. Germline CDR1 is LNHDA and CDR2 is SQIVND (reference sequence). The CDR3 bases are TGTGCCAGTAGTAGTGGACTGTACGGCAATCAGCCCCAGCATTTT. Protein: CASSSGLYGNQPQHF.

The table lists this clone with a count of one. The chain uses TRBV5-6 and TRBJ2-7, with D possibly matching TRBD2 (6 bases). This CDR3 comprises 13 residues. Germline V gives CDR1 SGHDT, CDR2 YYEEEE. The ends were cut back, 4 bases at V and 3 bases at J, with 11 bases in the middle. The CDR3 bases are TGTGCCAGCAGCCTAGGAGGGGACTACGAGCAGTACGTC. Protein sequence: CASSLGGDYEQYV.

The rearrangement joins TRBV6-5 to TRBJ1-2; TRBD1 matches 10 bases. The CDR3 has 13 residues. The J segment lost 7 bases and the V segment lost 6 bases, leaving 5 bases of the junction unmatched. Germline V CDR1 and CDR2: MNHEY, SVGAGI. As DNA, the CDR3 is TGTGCCAGCAGCCTTCGGGACAGGGGTGGCTACACCTTC. It codes for CASSLRDRGGYTF.

The gene calls are TRBV28 and TRBJ2-1; 9 positions match TRBD2. J lost 7 bases, V lost 2 bases, and 6 bases had no gene match. CDR1 is MDHEN, CDR2 SYDVKM, per germline. This CDR3 has 15 residues. The CDR3 is CASSLGSGSSNEQFF. The DNA for the CDR3 is TGTGCCAGCAGTTTAGGTAGCGGGAGTTCTAATGAGCAGTTCTTC.

The chain recombines TRBV15 with TRBJ2-7; TRBD2 aligns across 14 bases. The V and J ends lost 3 bases and 9 bases, in that order; junction bases with no gene match: 19. CDR3 length: 19 amino acids. Germline assignment: CDR1 LNHNV and CDR2 YYDKDF (reference sequence). DNA of the CDR3: TGTGCCACCAGCAGGGGTATTGCTCACCCGGGACTAGCGGGGGTACGGCAGTACGTC. Amino acids: CATSRGIAHPGLAGVRQYV.

V gene TRBV13 combines with J gene TRBJ1-2, with D perhaps TRBD1 (6 bases). Germline V gene data show CDR1 as PRHDT and CDR2 as FYEKMQ (reference sequence). CDR3 length equals 13 residues. V gave up 5 bases and J gave up 7 bases, with 14 bases separating them. The CDR3 bases are TGTGCCAGCAGCACCGGGACAAACACTGGCTACACCTTC. This codes for CASSTGTNTGYTF. Using reference TRBV13 and TRBJ1-2 for the parts outside the CDR3, the full variable domain is AAGVIQSPRHLIKEKRETATLKCYPIPRHDTVYWYQQGPGQDPQFLISFYEKMQSDKGSIPDRFSAQQFSDYHSELNMSSLELGDSALYFCASSTGTNTGYTFGSGTRLTVV.

CDR3 in DNA: TGTGCCAGCAGCTTAGAGGCTTGGGGAGAACTGTTTTTT. It specifies CASSLEAWGELFF. The chain recombines TRBV7-2 with TRBJ1-4, with D uncertain. The CDR3 runs to 13 residues. Trimming stripped 1 base from V and 12 bases from J, with 12 bases between. CDR1 is SGHTA and CDR2 is FQGNSA in the germline V gene.

This chain links TRBV6-5 with TRBJ2-1, with D tentatively TRBD2 (6 bases). This CDR3 spans 11 amino acids. The V end lost 3 bases, the J end lost 9 bases, and 6 bases lay between the germline ends. Looked up from germline, CDR1 is MNHEY and CDR2 is SVGAGI. CDR3 amino acids: CASSYSGEQFF. CDR3 sequence (DNA): TGTGCCAGCAGTTATAGCGGTGAGCAGTTCTTC.

This sequence joins TRBV28 and TRBJ2-7, with TRBD1 matching over 7 bases. V was pared by 6 bases and J by 3 bases, with 8 bases of the junction left unmatched. The germline CDR1 and CDR2 sequences are MDHEN and SYDVKM. The CDR3 consists of 14 residues. The CDR3, as DNA: TGTGCCAGCAGCTCCTCGACAGGGCTCTACGAGCAGTACTTC. Protein product: CASSSSTGLYEQYF.